Described below is a single T cell receptor beta chain sequence and its context. Its antigen specificity is not known. No qualities accompany the bases; no much larger clone lies one base away. The cohort comprised several hundred healthy bone marrow donors. At the time of sampling, every cohort member was nominally healthy, though immune exposures that went unrecorded were likely present. The donor was CMV seronegative and belonged to the group of 380 or so seronegative cohort members. Every donor gave a peripheral blood sample, and the peripheral blood mononuclear cells from that sample were used for TCR beta sequencing. The Qiagen DNeasy Blood Extraction Kit was used to extract genomic DNA from the blood cell samples. The library relied on the immunoSEQ multiplex PCR assay. The multiplex PCR relied on a mix of 60 forward primers for TCR Vbeta segments and 13 reverse primers for TCR Jbeta segments. The CDR3 region of rearranged TCR beta genes was amplified from genomic DNA by a multiplex PCR assay. Amplified TCR beta libraries were sequenced as 87-base-pair reads on the Illumina HiSeq System. Regarding the original processing steps: Across the 640 or so repertoires, a later analysis counted around 80 million unique TCR beta chains, some 11 million of which were shared by at least two donors. To remove PCR and sequencing errors, raw reads were error-corrected and collapsed into unique sequences using a nearest-neighbor algorithm that merged closely related sequences. To assign V, D and J gene segments, CDR3 sequences were aligned to IMGT reference sequences. For a sequence to be retained, a match of at least six nucleotides to both a V gene segment and a J gene segment was required. Rearrangements were called productive when the CDR3 lacked stop codons and stayed in frame with V and J; all others were non-productive. CDR3 was defined by IMGT convention, running from the second conserved V-encoded cysteine to the conserved J-encoded phenylalanine. In an earlier analysis of more than 550 of the donors, sequences lacking an unambiguous match to a single V gene segment were excluded. In an earlier analysis of 450 to 750 of the donors, a V segment was called functional when productive rearrangements were above 56.7%, and segregating when the standard deviation between donors exceeded 5%. To diagnose cytomegalovirus status from the catalog of TCR beta chain sequences, a statistical classification framework was built. A later analysis assigned V and J genes by comparing TCR nucleotide sequences with IMGT/GENE-DB human TR gene sequences. In a later analysis, CDR3 sequences and most-parsimonious VDJ recombination scenarios were assigned using the TCRdist pipeline. In a later analysis, every TCR beta chain was defined by the combination of its CDR3 amino acid sequence and its V-gene family, and reads without a unique V-gene family were dropped. A later analysis removed 500 to 650 highly shared, low-generation-probability nucleotide sequences to deal with suspected cross-contamination and a sequencing artifact. A later analysis calculated a clonal expansion index for each public chain from normalized within-repertoire ranks of inferred template counts. In a later analysis, generation probabilities were computed with a VDJ recombination model fitted to out-of-frame rearrangements, and the resulting probabilities were checked against IGoR. In a later analysis, hypergeometric tests were used to score TCR-TCR, TCR-HLA and TCR-CMV co-occurrence, with a repertoire-size bias correction applied to TCR pairs. To estimate false discovery rates, a later analysis permuted the HLA or CMV assignments 20 times. A later analysis grouped co-occurring TCRs with DBSCAN, adding TCRdist sequence similarity when clustering within HLA-allele-positive subsets. Co-occurrence clustering excluded repertoires with fewer than 30,000 or more than 120,000 public chains, plus five with anomalous nucleotide sharing. The table was pulled from immuneACCESS by TCRdb, which kept in-frame rearrangements only. Such tables lose some clones; where checked, under half of the loss comes from unresolved V genes, and the rest has no known cause. For V, J and clone size, that table is used; D and trimming come from the DNA. The sample table holds tens of thousands of clones, of which about 80% were seen once. Around 4.7% of the sample lies in the top ten.

These data are taken from a study of cytomegalovirus exposure and HLA in healthy donors (TCRdb year 2017). For context, the study as a whole: In an earlier analysis of under 750 of the donors, 250 to 350 Gb of sequence data and 90 million to 120 million unique TCR beta sequences from 150 million to 200 million T cells were reported. To decide whether each TCR beta V gene segment behaved as functional or pseudogenic, an earlier analysis of some 570 of the donors relied on high-throughput TCR beta sequencing. The study used immunosequencing to profile the T cell repertoires of about 670 subjects and linked those repertoires to cytomegalovirus serostatus. High-throughput TCR immunosequencing, statistical association of individual TCRs with disease status, and machine learning were combined to predict cytomegalovirus infection status. In addition to the first cohort of several hundred subjects, a separate validation cohort of 100 to 150 different subjects was used. Rather than drawing on any new phenotypic data, the later analysis identified candidate immune exposures from TCR beta sequences and the way those sequences occurred across donors. An early release covering over 500 HLA-typed donors comprised about 310 gigabases of sequencing data and tens of millions of unique TCR sequences. Among almost 400 genotyped donors of the cohort, an average of around 240,000 unique TCR beta nucleotide sequences were sequenced per donor, roughly 18% of them non-productive. The study aimed to test whether signatures of past pathogen exposure could be identified by cataloging public T cell receptors. Four to six DR-DQ haplotypes were handled as single units for association and clustering, since linkage in the cohort was strong. HLA typing included class I and class II loci at four-digit resolution. Every discovery cohort repertoire had been produced on one sequencing platform. A later genetic analysis took genome-wide SNP genotypes for about 60% of the roughly 670 donors and used that subset as a discovery cohort. Donor age, sex, ethnicity and CMV serostatus were compiled alongside the repertoire data. In a later analysis, previously published TCR beta repertoires from 550 to 700 donors were re-analyzed and high-resolution HLA genotyping was added so that TCR occurrence patterns could be studied. The number of donors typed differed by locus, with roughly 620-630 for A, B, C, DRB1 and DQB1, roughly 550 for DQA1, about 610 for DPA1, and some 470 for DPB1. Among the roughly 370 genotyped donors, around 79% belonged to the genetic ancestry cluster associated with self-reported Caucasian donors. The investigation overall reported the following: Immune exposure information for the cohort was limited to CMV serostatus. In this cohort, only TCR beta chains were sequenced, and detectable features were limited by the absence of alpha or paired-chain data. Strong co-occurrence of HLA alleles, especially DR and DQ, made assigning TCR associations to individual alleles difficult. Linkage disequilibrium might explain the correlated functional status among segregating V segments, but an unknown experimental factor could not be excluded. According to a later genetic analysis, donors in an Asian-associated ancestry cluster had fewer N-insertions in productive TCRs than the roughly 670-donor mean. A further reported finding was that TCR beta sequences accurately predicted the HLA-A and HLA-B alleles for most subjects in the first cohort. Three of the identified cytomegalovirus-associated TCR beta chains were confirmed in vitro to be specific for cytomegalovirus antigens. In a later analysis, most CMV-associated TCR beta chains were found to appear HLA-restricted, with HLA associations seemingly driven largely by CMV exposure. According to a later analysis, parvovirus B19, influenza, CMV and Epstein-Barr virus appeared linked to several top co-occurrence clusters. Some IMGT-functional V segments, including TRBV6-2 and TRBV6-3, could not be told apart with the 87-base-pair reads, so those segments were excluded. Because counts were too low, approximately 15 rarely observed V segments, including chromosome 9 orphons, were excluded from the earlier analysis of several hundred of the donors. A later analysis associated approximately 17,000 TCR beta sequences with specific HLA alleles at a false discovery rate of 0.05. While some public TCRs were present in many individuals, most TCR sequences turned up only very rarely across donors. In a later analysis, TCR association rates were found to vary across HLA loci, with the most associated TCRs seen for DRB1 alleles and the fewest for HLA-C alleles. The presence/absence analyses assumed that sequencing depth was roughly uniform across donors, and that assumption may not be true. It was suggested by the authors that the approach could potentially be generalized to other disease states and immunological phenotypes. Compared with equally common non-associated chains, HLA-associated TCR beta chains in a later analysis were more clonally expanded and had lower generation probabilities. An association between a missense DCLRE1C variant and V-gene and J-gene trimming of TCR beta chains was found in a later genetic analysis and replicated in an independent cohort. Cytomegalovirus status was reported to be diagnosed by the classifier with high specificity and sensitivity in both the original and validation cohorts. In an earlier analysis of some 500 of the donors, most TCR beta V segments were observed in productive rearrangements about 87% or about 30% of the time, broadly matching IMGT annotations. A cluster of highly shared sequence variants was judged likely to represent a technical artifact of the sequencing pipeline. Because HLA typing was unavailable for some donors at each locus, only the typed subset was used in association tests. The study listed over 150 TCR beta chains as associated with cytomegalovirus.

Between the V and J ends, shortened by 3 bases and 2 bases respectively, the junction contains 7 bases. The CDR3 runs 13 residues from the cysteine to the phenylalanine. The DNA shown is the 39-base CDR3, in frame from base 1. Sequences SGHVS (CDR1) and FQNEAQ (CDR2) are obtained from the germline V gene. The sample taken for sequencing was PBMCs. The sequence derives from a man aged 25 to 40 in good health and CMV-seronegative. The receptor chain draws on TRBV7-8 and TRBJ1-1, with TRBD1 perhaps the D gene, on 5 matching bases. The bases are TGTGCCAGCAGCTTTCAGGGTAACACTGAAGCTTTCTTT. Its translation is CASSFQGNTEAFF.